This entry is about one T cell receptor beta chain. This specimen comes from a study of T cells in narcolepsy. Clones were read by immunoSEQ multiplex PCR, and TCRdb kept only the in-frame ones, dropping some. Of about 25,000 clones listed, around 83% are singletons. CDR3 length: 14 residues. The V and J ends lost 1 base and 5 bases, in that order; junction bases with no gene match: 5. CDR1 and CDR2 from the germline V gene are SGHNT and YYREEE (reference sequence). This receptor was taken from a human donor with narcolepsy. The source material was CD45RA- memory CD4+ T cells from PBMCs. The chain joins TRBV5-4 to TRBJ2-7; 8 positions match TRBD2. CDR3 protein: CASSLSGGRNEQYF. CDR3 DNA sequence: TGTGCCAGCAGCTTGTCTGGCGGGAGGAACGAGCAGTACTTC.